This TCR beta chain comes out of a study of cytomegalovirus exposure and HLA in healthy donors. The overall study: The same platform used for the approximately 670 first-cohort repertoires was also used for the 130 or so validation repertoires, as a later analysis reported. Study-wide findings and caveats: Reports described diagnosis of cytomegalovirus status by the classifier as highly specific and sensitive.

As concerns this clone: What it binds is not known.

Sequenced by immunoSEQ multiplex PCR; TCRdb stores in-frame clones only, minus some. The sample lists around 190,000 clones, roughly 86% occurring once. CDR1 is SGHTA and CDR2 is FQGNSA in the germline V gene. The V end lost 5 bases, the J end lost 8 bases, and 10 bases lay between the germline ends. CDR3 length: 13 residues. Sequencing was carried out using PBMCs. J is TRBJ1-6 and V is TRBV7-2, with D unresolved. The clonotype comes from a man aged 25 to 45 in good health and CMV-seropositive. In DNA form, the CDR3 reads TGTGCCAGCAGCCCCGGACGCGATTCACCCCTCCACTTT. Translated: CASSPGRDSPLHF.